The 27 T cell receptor beta chains below were found in one sample sequenced in a study of T cells in Graves' hyperthyroidism and ophthalmopathy. TCR beta CDR3 regions were amplified from RNA. The HTBI primer set served for first-round RT-PCR of the TCR CDR3. Each CDR3 protein gets one entry after TCRdb re-called the multiplex PCR reads with MiXCR. The sample includes hundreds of thousands of distinct CDR3 sequences, under 30% seen only once; the top ten take roughly 24%. The sequencing input was blood. The receptor set was obtained from a man aged 40-49 years with Graves' hyperthyroidism that later progressed to Graves' ophthalmopathy.

The rearrangement links TRBV28 to TRBJ2-7; 8 nucleotides line up with TRBD1. Germline assignment: CDR1 MDHEN and CDR2 SYDVKM. V was pared by 6 bases and J by 5 bases, with 12 bases of the junction left unmatched. There are 15 residues in the CDR3. Written as DNA, the CDR3 is TGTGCCAGCAGGGAACTGGGCAGGGGGCCGGACGAGCAGTACTTC. Its translation: CASRELGRGPDEQYF. Filled out from reference TRBV28 and TRBJ2-7, the complete variable domain reads DVKVTQSSRYLVKRTGEKVFLECVQDMDHENMFWYRQDPGLGLRLIYFSYDVKMKEKGDIPEGYSVSREKKERFSLILESASTNQTSMYLCASRELGRGPDEQYFGPGTRLTVT.

This clonotype was counted ten times or more. The chain employs TRBV19 and TRBJ2-7, with D tentatively TRBD1 or TRBD2 (6 bases each). Looked up from germline, CDR1 is LNHDA and CDR2 is SQIVND (reference sequence). V lost 4 bases, J lost 5 bases, and 12 bases lay in between. The CDR3 contains 13 residues. The CDR3, as DNA: TGTGCCAGTAGTAGAAGGAGGGGGGACGAGCAGTACTTC. It is translated as CASSRRRGDEQYF.

The table lists this clonotype with many counts. The chain has TRBV9 and TRBJ2-2; possibly TRBD2 for D (5 bases). Germline-derived CDR1 and CDR2 are SGDLS and YYNGEE. V shed 4 bases and J shed 3 bases, with 19 bases lying between them. The CDR3 loop spans 17 amino acids. CDR3 DNA sequence: TGTGCCAGCAGCCCATCAGGCCACAGCGGCTACACCGGGGAGCTGTTTTTT. Protein sequence: CASSPSGHSGYTGELFF. The full variable domain, with the rest looked up from reference TRBV9 and TRBJ2-2, is DSGVTQTPKHLITATGQRVTLRCSPRSGDLSVYWYQQSLDQGLQFLIQYYNGEERAKGNILERFSAQQFPDLHSELNLSSLELGDSALYFCASSPSGHSGYTGELFFGEGSRLTVL.

The table lists this clonotype with many counts. The chain couples TRBV20-1 to TRBJ2-1, with D uncertain. The CDR3 is 14 residues long. V was trimmed by 3 bases and J by 2 bases, leaving 11 bases between them. Germline-derived CDR1 and CDR2 are DFQATT and SNEGSKA (reference sequence). CDR3 residues: CSASQEPPYNEQFF. CDR3 coding DNA: TGCAGTGCTAGCCAGGAGCCCCCCTACAATGAGCAGTTCTTC.

This clonotype showed up many times. V gene TRBV3-1 combines with J gene TRBJ2-7; 7 bases map to TRBD2. CDR1 LGHDT and CDR2 YNNKEL come from the germline V gene (reference sequence). This CDR3 spans 15 amino acids. Unmatched junction bases numbered 9, after V lost 2 bases and J lost 5 bases. CDR3 in amino acids: CASSQLGGSGDEQYF. Here the CDR3 DNA reads TGTGCCAGCAGCCAATTGGGCGGGAGTGGCGACGAGCAGTACTTC.

This clonotype was recorded at least ten times. The gene calls are TRBV7-8 and TRBJ1-5; D gene uncertain. This CDR3 spans 14 amino acids. V was clipped by 0 bases and J by 0 bases, with 3 bases between them. Germline loops: CDR1 SGHVS, CDR2 FQNEAQ. The CDR3 protein is CASSLADSNQPQHF. The CDR3 DNA reads as TGTGCCAGCAGCTTAGCGGATAGCAATCAGCCCCAGCATTTT.

This clonotype was recorded many times. The rearrangement uses TRBV5-1 and TRBJ1-2, with a possible D match to TRBD1 (5 bases). This CDR3 has 14 amino acids. Germline loops: CDR1 SGHRS, CDR2 YFSETQ. Between the trimmed V and J ends, which lost 0 bases and 5 bases, there was a span of 11 bases. The DNA for the CDR3 is TGCGCCAGCAGCTTGGCCGGGACCCAATATGGCTACACCTTC. Its translation: CASSLAGTQYGYTF. The full variable domain, with the rest looked up from reference TRBV5-1 and TRBJ1-2, is KAGVTQTPRYLIKTRGQQVTLSCSPISGHRSVSWYQQTPGQGLQFLFEYFSETQRNKGNFPGRFSGRQFSNSRSEMNVSTLELGDSALYLCASSLAGTQYGYTFGSGTRLTVV.

This clonotype was observed many times. This chain uses TRBV7-2 with TRBJ1-2; D perhaps matches TRBD1 (5 bases). Trimming left V 3 bases short and J 7 bases short, with 6 bases between. The length of the CDR3 is 11 residues. The germline V gene has CDR1 SGHTA and CDR2 FQGNSA. The chain's CDR3 is CASSLQGGYTF. DNA of the CDR3: TGTGCCAGCAGCTTGCAGGGTGGCTACACCTTC.

This clonotype was seen ten or more times. The genes are TRBV19 and TRBJ2-7; 8 bases match TRBD2. The V gene end was trimmed by 7 bases and the J gene end by 2 bases; junction bases not matched to a gene: 10. Germline assignment: CDR1 LNHDA and CDR2 SQIVND (reference sequence). This CDR3 is built from 15 residues. In DNA, the CDR3 is TGTGCCAGTACCCAAAGCGGGAGAGGGGCCTACGAGCAGTACTTC. Its protein product is CASTQSGRGAYEQYF. The full variable domain, with the rest looked up from reference TRBV19 and TRBJ2-7, is DGGITQSPKYLFRKEGQNVTLSCEQNLNHDAMYWYRQDPGQGLRLIYYSQIVNDFQKGDIAEGYSVSREKKESFPLTVTSAQKNPTAFYLCASTQSGRGAYEQYFGPGTRLTVT.

This clonotype was found many times. The chain has TRBV27 and TRBJ2-3; D gene uncertain. The CDR3 runs 14 residues. V lost 6 bases and J 5 bases, leaving 15 bases between the germline ends. Germline-derived CDR1 and CDR2 are MNHEY and SMNVEV (reference sequence). In nucleotides, the CDR3 is TGTGCCAGCAGCACTGCCGCTCATGAAGATACGCAGTATTTT. This translates into CASSTAAHEDTQYF.

Ten or more counts support this clonotype. This chain uses TRBV6-1 with TRBJ2-1; 8 nucleotides line up with TRBD1. This CDR3 contains 15 residues. The germline V gene encodes CDR1 MNHNS and CDR2 SASEGT. Unmatched junction bases numbered 6, after V lost 2 bases and J lost 6 bases. The CDR3 bases are TGTGCCAGCAGTGAATTGGACAGGGCTGGCAATGAGCAGTTCTTC. Its translation: CASSELDRAGNEQFF.

The chain carries TRBV11-2 and TRBJ2-7; D might be TRBD1 (6 bases). V lost 3 bases, J lost 3 bases, and 18 bases lay in between. Germline assignment: CDR1 SGHAT and CDR2 FQNNGV. The CDR3 loop spans 16 amino acids. Here the CDR3 DNA reads TGTGCCAGCAGCTTTTCGGTTGACAGGCTTCGCTACGAGCAGTACTTC. Translated: CASSFSVDRLRYEQYF.

The CDR3 DNA is TGTGCCAGCGTGGGACTAGCGGGAGGGACGGAGACCCAGTACTTC. Translating it yields CASVGLAGGTETQYF. The rearrangement links TRBV28 to TRBJ2-5; 16 nucleotides match TRBD2. The junction had 5 bases not matched to a gene; V was cut back by 8 bases and J by 5 bases. Germline V gene lookup returns CDR1 MDHEN and CDR2 SYDVKM. The CDR3 sequence is 15 residues long.

This clonotype was seen more than once but under ten times. This rearrangement joins TRBV20-1 to TRBJ1-1; D perhaps matches TRBD1 (6 bases). This CDR3 is 14 amino acids long. The V end was cut by 0 bases, the J end by 5 bases, with 13 bases between. Germline V gene sequence: CDR1 DFQATT, CDR2 SNEGSKA (reference sequence). The CDR3 DNA reads as TGCAGTGCTAGAGATCTGGGGGCTTGGACTGAAGCTTTCTTT. This codes for CSARDLGAWTEAFF.

This clonotype was detected a few times. The chain recombines TRBV19 with TRBJ1-1; maybe TRBD1 (5 bases). V was pared by 5 bases and J by 1 base, with 17 bases between. CDR3 length: 16 residues. Germline V gene data show CDR1 as LNHDA and CDR2 as SQIVND (reference sequence). The CDR3: CASSHQPGRPNTEAFF. The CDR3 coding sequence is TGTGCCAGTAGTCATCAACCGGGACGGCCGAACACTGAAGCTTTCTTT.

This clonotype was recorded many times. This chain joins TRBV10-3 and TRBJ2-7; D ambiguous. Germline V gene sequence: CDR1 ENHRY, CDR2 SYGVKD. This CDR3 is 11 amino acids long. V was pared by 6 bases and J by 4 bases, with 7 bases between. The CDR3 DNA follows: TGTGCCATCAGGGACGAGTACGAGCAGTACTTC. It translates to CAIRDEYEQYF.

There are a few counts of this clonotype. This chain uses TRBV27 with TRBJ2-5, with 7 bases matching TRBD2. This CDR3 contains 14 residues. Trimming cost V 7 bases and J 5 bases; bases outside gene matches: 10. Germline CDR1 reads MNHEY; CDR2 reads SMNVEV (reference sequence). The CDR3 DNA reads as TGTGCCAGCACCCCCTTTGGGGGGGGTGAGACCCAGTACTTC. It specifies CASTPFGGGETQYF.

As concerns this clonotype: The junction does not match germline at one end; this may be a read error. The chain links TRBV6-4 to TRBJ2-7; maybe TRBD2 (6 bases). The germline V gene encodes CDR1 MRHNA and CDR2 SNTAGT. This CDR3 spans 14 amino acids. The CDR3 DNA reads TGTGCCATCAGTGCTACCGGGAGTTGGTACGAGCAGTACTTC. Encoded protein: CAISATGSWYEQYF.

This clonotype occurred many times. This chain joins TRBV25-1 and TRBJ2-7, with D perhaps matching TRBD2 (6 bases). Germline V gene sequence: CDR1 MGHDK, CDR2 SYGVNS. The CDR3 sequence is 14 residues long. Deletions cut 6 bases from V and 3 bases from J, with 15 bases between. The CDR3 DNA follows: TGTGCCAGCAGCTTCGGGGGAGAAGGCTACGAGCAGTACTTC. It translates to CASSFGGEGYEQYF.

The table lists this clonotype with many counts. V is TRBV11-1 and J is TRBJ1-1; TRBD1 aligns across 7 bases. The length of the CDR3 is 15 residues. Germline V CDR1 and CDR2: SGHAT, FQDESV (reference sequence). J gave up 0 bases and V 4 bases, and 5 bases lay outside the gene matches. The CDR3 coding sequence is TGTGCCAGCAGCTACTCCGGGACAGTGAACACTGAAGCTTTCTTT. Encoded protein: CASSYSGTVNTEAFF.

Comment on this clonotype: A read error may explain this, as a much larger clone is one base away. As the CDR3 is not closed by the conserved phenylalanine or tryptophan, this likely results from a read error. The rearrangement joins TRBV9 to TRBJ2-2; the D is unclear. With 0 bases removed from V and 5 bases from J, the gap between germline ends came to 5 bases. Germline V gives CDR1 SGDLS, CDR2 YYNGEE. The CDR3 has 13 amino acids. The chain's CDR3 is CASSVGITGELFL. The CDR3 DNA reads as TGTGCCAGCAGCGTAGGGATAACCGGGGAGCTGTTTTTA.

This clonotype was detected ten times or more. This chain connects TRBV14 to TRBJ2-7; D is uncertain. Trimming took off 4 bases at V and 5 bases at J, with 9 bases between the two ends. Germline V gene sequence: CDR1 SGHDN, CDR2 FVKESK. The CDR3 covers 12 residues. CDR3 sequence: CASSPSWDEQYF. The DNA of the CDR3 is TGTGCCAGCAGCCCGTCTTGGGACGAGCAGTACTTC.

This clonotype was seen at least ten times. The V call is TRBV12-3 or TRBV12-4, the J call TRBJ1-1; the D gene is possibly TRBD1 (6 bases). The CDR3 is made up of 13 amino acids. Trimming removed 4 bases from V and 0 bases from J, with 6 bases in between. The CDR3 nucleotides are TGTGCCAGCAGTTGGACAGTGAACACTGAAGCTTTCTTT. It specifies CASSWTVNTEAFF.

The rearrangement joins TRBV12-3 or TRBV12-4 to TRBJ1-5; D not resolved. Trimming pared 3 bases from V and 5 bases from J, leaving 11 bases between. The CDR3 spans 14 residues. CDR3 in DNA: TGTGCCAGCAGTTTGACGAAGGTTGATCAGCCCCAGCATTTT. Protein sequence: CASSLTKVDQPQHF.

As to this clonotype: A much bigger clone sits one base away, suggesting this may be a read error. The chain carries TRBV5-5 and TRBJ2-4; a weak D match, TRBD1 (5 bases). The CDR3 covers 13 residues. V was trimmed by 0 bases and J by 6 bases, leaving 7 bases between them. The germline V gene encodes CDR1 SGHKS and CDR2 YYEKEE (reference sequence). The CDR3 region has the DNA TGTGCCAGCAGCTTGGGAGACAGAAACATTCAGTACTTC. It encodes CASSLGDRNIQYF.

In its sample, this clonotype was seen many times. The rearrangement joins TRBV29-1 to TRBJ1-1; D gene ambiguous. The V gene's germline CDR1 is SQVTM and CDR2 ANQGSEA. The ends were cut back, 8 bases at V and 0 bases at J, with 13 bases in the middle. The CDR3 sequence is 13 residues long. The CDR3 sequence: CSLASDLNTEAFF. The DNA of the CDR3 is TGCAGCCTTGCTTCGGATTTGAACACTGAAGCTTTCTTT.

This clonotype was found many times. J is TRBJ1-5 and V is TRBV11-1; 8 bases align to TRBD1. Germline trimming cut 2 bases from V and 5 bases from J; bases unmatched to any gene: 5. This CDR3 contains 15 residues. Germline V CDR1 and CDR2: SGHAT, FQDESV (reference sequence). The CDR3 region is CASSLSPQGDQPQHF. The CDR3 DNA reads TGTGCCAGCAGCTTATCGCCACAGGGGGATCAGCCCCAGCATTTT.